One T cell receptor beta chain is described in this entry. The table came from immunoSEQ multiplex PCR; TCRdb's copy has only in-frame clones and leaves some out. This sample carries more than 2,000,000 clones, approximately 90% of them seen once, and the ten largest clones take over 0.12%. The entry originates in a study of shared clonotypes between healthy human individuals. Germline CDR1 KGHSH, CDR2 LQKENI. The CDR3 length is 14 residues. V was clipped by 5 bases and J by 5 bases; unmatched bases: 5. The receptor comes from a man aged 18 to 29 in good health. Sequenced input: naive CD4+ T cells sorted from blood. Documented subset: CD45RA+ positively selected. The J gene is TRBJ2-2, the V gene TRBV18; 7 bases fit TRBD1. CDR3 in DNA: TGTGCCAGCTCAACGCAACAGGGGACCGGGGAGCTGTTTTTT. This translates into CASSTQQGTGELFF.